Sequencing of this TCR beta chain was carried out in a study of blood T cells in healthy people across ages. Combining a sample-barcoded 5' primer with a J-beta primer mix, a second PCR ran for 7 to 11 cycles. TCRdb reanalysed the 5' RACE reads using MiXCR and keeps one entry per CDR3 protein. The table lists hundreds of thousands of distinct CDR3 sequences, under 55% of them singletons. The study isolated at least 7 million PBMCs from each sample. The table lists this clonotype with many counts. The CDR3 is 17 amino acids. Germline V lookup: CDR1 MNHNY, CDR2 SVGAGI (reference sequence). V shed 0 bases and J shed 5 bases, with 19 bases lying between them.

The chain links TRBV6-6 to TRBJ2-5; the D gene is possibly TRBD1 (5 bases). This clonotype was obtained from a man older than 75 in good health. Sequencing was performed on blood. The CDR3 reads CASSYSGMDIGDETQYF. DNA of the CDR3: TGTGCCAGCAGTTACTCCGGAATGGACATCGGAGACGAGACCCAGTACTTC.